This T cell receptor beta chain was sequenced for a study of human versus mouse CDR3 diversity and MHC coevolution. The repertoire was sequenced with immunoSEQ multiplex PCR; TCRdb's copy has only in-frame clones and lacks some. The sample yields fewer than 100,000 clones, roughly 95% seen once. Turning to this clone: No antigen is known for it.

Findings of the study overall: By iCHAO1, human TCR beta clonotypes numbered approximately 1.5 million, the most. Among all groups, most of the three human donors showed least clonal inequality.

Trimming took 0 bases from V and 5 from J; bases not matched to a gene: 2. The CDR3 loop spans 14 amino acids. Looked up from germline, CDR1 is SGDLS and CDR2 is YYNGEE. Material: naive CD4+ T cells from blood. Subset: CD45RO-negative CD62L-positive naive CD4 T cells. V gene TRBV9 combines with J gene TRBJ2-4, with 7 bases that match TRBD2. The sequence was collected from a person aged 30-69 years in good health. The CDR3 DNA is TGTGCCAGCAGCGTAGGGCTAGCGGAAAACATTCAGTACTTC. It encodes CASSVGLAENIQYF.